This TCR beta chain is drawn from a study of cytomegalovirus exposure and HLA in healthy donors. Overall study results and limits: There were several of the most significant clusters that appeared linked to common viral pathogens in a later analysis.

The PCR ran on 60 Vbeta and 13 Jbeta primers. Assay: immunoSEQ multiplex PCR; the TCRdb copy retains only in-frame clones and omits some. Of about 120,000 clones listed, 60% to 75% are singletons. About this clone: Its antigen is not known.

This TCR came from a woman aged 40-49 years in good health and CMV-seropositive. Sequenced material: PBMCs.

The CDR3 here is CASSPHSGGGYEQYF. For the CDR3, the DNA is TGTGCCAGCAGCCCGCATAGCGGGGGGGGTTACGAGCAGTACTTC. The chain couples TRBV4-2 to TRBJ2-7, with 11 bases that match TRBD2. The CDR3 spans 15 residues. The germline V gene encodes CDR1 LGHNA and CDR2 YNFKEQ. The V gene end was trimmed by 4 bases and the J gene end by 4 bases; junction bases not matched to a gene: 6.